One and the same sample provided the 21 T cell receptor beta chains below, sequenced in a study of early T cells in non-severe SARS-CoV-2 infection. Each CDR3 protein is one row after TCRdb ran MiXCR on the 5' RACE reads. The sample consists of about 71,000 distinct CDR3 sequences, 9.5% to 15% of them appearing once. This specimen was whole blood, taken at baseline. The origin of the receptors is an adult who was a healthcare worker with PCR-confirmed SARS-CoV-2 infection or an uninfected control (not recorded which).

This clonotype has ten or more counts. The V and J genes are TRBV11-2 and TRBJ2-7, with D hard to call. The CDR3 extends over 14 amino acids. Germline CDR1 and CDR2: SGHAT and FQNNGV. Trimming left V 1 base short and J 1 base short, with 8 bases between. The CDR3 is CASSLVRASYEQYF. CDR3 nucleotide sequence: TGTGCCAGCAGCTTAGTTAGGGCGTCCTACGAGCAGTACTTC.

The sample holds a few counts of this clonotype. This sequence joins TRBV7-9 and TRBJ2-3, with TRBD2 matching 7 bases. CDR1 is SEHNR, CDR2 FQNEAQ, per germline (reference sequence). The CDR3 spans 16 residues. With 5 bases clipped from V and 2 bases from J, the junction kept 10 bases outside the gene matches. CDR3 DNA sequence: TGTGCCAGCAGCCCCCTAATCGGGACTACCACAGATACGCAGTATTTT. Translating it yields CASSPLIGTTTDTQYF.

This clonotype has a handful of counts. The CDR3 DNA reads TGTGCCAGCCAAGGGTCTAGATGGGGCAATGAGCAGTTCTTC. Protein: CASQGSRWGNEQFF. V gene TRBV27 combines with J gene TRBJ2-1; D unresolved. CDR3 size: 14 residues. From germline, CDR1 is MNHEY and CDR2 SMNVEV (reference sequence). The germline V and J ends were trimmed by 8 bases and 6 bases, with 17 bases remaining between them.

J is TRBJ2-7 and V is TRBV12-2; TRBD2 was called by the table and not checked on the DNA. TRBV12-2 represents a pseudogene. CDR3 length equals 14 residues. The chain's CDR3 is CASRFNRAGLEQYF. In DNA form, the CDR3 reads TGTGCAAGTCGCTTCAACCGTGCGGGCCTCGAGCAGTACTTC.

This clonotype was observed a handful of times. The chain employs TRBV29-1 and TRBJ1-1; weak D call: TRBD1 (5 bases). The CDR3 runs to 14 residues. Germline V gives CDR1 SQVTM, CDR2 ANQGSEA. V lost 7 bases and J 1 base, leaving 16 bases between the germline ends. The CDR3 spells CSGYKGQKNTEAFF. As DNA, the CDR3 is TGCAGCGGCTACAAGGGGCAGAAGAACACTGAAGCTTTCTTT.

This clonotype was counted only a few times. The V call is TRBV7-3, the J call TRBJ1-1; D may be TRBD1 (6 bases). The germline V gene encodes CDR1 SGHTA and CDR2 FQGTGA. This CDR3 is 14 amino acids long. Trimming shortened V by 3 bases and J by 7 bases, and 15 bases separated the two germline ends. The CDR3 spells CASSFRGRGDEAFF. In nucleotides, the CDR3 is TGTGCCAGCAGCTTTAGAGGCAGGGGAGATGAAGCTTTCTTT.

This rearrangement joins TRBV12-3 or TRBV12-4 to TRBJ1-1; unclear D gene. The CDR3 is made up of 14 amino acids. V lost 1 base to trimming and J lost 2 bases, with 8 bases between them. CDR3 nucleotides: TGTGCCAGCAGTTTAGGGAGTCGAAACACTGAAGCTTTCTTT. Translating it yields CASSLGSRNTEAFF.

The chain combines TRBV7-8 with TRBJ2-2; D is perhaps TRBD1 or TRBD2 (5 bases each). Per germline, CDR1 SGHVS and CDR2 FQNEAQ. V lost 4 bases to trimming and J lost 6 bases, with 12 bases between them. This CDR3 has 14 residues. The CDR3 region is CASSSGTPSGELFF. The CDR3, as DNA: TGTGCCAGCAGCTCCGGGACCCCCTCCGGGGAGCTGTTTTTT.

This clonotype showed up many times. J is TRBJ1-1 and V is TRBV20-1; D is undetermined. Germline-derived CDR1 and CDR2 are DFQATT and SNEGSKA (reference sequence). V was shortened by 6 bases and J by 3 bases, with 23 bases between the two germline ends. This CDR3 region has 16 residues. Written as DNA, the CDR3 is TGCAGTGCCCATGCCCTTTTGACGGGGATCCACACTGAAGCTTTCTTT. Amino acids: CSAHALLTGIHTEAFF.

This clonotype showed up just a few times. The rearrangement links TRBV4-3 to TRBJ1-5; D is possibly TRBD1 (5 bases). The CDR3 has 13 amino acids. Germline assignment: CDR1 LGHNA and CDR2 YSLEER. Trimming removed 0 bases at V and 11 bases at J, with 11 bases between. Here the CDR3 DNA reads TGCGCCAGCAGCCAAGATAGGGCGGGGGCCCAGCATTTT. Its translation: CASSQDRAGAQHF.

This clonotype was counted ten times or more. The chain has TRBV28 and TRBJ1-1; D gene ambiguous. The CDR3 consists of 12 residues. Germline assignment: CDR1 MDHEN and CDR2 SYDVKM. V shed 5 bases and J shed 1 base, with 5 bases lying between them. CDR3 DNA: TGTGCCAGCAGTACGGCGAACACTGAAGCTTTCTTT. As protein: CASSTANTEAFF.

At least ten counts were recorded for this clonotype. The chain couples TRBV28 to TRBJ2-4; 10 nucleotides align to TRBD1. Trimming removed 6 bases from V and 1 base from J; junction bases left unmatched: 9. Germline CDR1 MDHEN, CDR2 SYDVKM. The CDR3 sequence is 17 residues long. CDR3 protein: CASSGWGTGVAKNIQYF. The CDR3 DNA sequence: TGTGCCAGCAGCGGCTGGGGGACAGGGGTTGCCAAAAACATTCAGTACTTC.

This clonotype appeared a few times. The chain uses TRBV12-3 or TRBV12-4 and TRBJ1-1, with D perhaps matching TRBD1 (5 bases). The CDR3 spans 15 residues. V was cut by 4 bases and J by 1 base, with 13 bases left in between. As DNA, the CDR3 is TGTGCCAGCAGTTACTCCGGGACGGCGAACACTGAAGCTTTCTTT. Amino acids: CASSYSGTANTEAFF.

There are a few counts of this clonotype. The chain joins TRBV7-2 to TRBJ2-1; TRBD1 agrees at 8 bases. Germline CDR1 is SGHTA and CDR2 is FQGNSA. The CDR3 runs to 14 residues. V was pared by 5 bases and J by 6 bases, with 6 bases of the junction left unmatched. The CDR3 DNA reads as TGTGCCAGCAGCCTTGGACAGGGTGGCAATGAGCAGTTCTTC. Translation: CASSLGQGGNEQFF.

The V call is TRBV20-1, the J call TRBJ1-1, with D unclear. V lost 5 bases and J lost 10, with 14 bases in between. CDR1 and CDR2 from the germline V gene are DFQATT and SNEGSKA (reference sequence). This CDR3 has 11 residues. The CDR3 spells CSARDQSGAFF. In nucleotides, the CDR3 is TGCAGTGCTCGCGATCAAAGCGGAGCTTTCTTT.

Here the CDR3 DNA reads TGTGCCAGCCGGACAGGGGGCGTCTTGGCTGAAGCTTTCTTT. Translated: CASRTGGVLAEAFF. The rearrangement links TRBV6-1 to TRBJ1-1; 11 bases are shared with TRBD1. The germline CDR1 and CDR2 sequences are MNHNS and SASEGT. The CDR3 consists of 14 residues. The V and J ends lost 8 bases and 6 bases, in that order; junction bases with no gene match: 8.

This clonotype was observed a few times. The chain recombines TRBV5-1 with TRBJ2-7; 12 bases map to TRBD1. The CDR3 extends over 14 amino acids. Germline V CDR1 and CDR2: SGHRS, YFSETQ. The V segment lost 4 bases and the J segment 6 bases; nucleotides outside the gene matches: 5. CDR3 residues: CASSPRDRGREQYF. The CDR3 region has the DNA TGCGCCAGCAGCCCCCGGGACAGGGGGCGCGAGCAGTACTTC.

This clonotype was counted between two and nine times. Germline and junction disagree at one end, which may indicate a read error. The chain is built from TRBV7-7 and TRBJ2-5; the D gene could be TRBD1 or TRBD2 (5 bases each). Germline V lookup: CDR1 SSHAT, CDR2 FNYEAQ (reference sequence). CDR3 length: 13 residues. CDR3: CASSVGRGETQYF. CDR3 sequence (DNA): TGTGCTAGCAGCGTGGGACGAGGCGAGACCCAGTACTTC.

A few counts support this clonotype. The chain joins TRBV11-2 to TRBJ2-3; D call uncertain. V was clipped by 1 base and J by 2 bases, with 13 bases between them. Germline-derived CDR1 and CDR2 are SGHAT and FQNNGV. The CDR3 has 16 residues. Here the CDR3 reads CASSLAGRSPTDTQYF. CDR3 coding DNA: TGTGCCAGCAGCTTAGCGGGCAGGAGCCCCACAGATACGCAGTATTTT.

The CDR3 nucleotides are TGTGCCAGCAGCTTAGCGCGCTCGGGGGGAGAGACCCAGTACTTC. Its protein is CASSLARSGGETQYF. V gene TRBV7-9 combines with J gene TRBJ2-5, with TRBD2 identical over 7 bases. The CDR3 is 15 residues long. With V trimmed by 0 bases and J by 4 bases, 5 bases remained unmatched. CDR1 and CDR2 from the germline V gene are SEHNR and FQNEAQ (reference sequence). Full variable domain (remainder filled in from reference TRBV7-9 and TRBJ2-5): DTGVSQNPRHKITKRGQNVTFRCDPISEHNRLYWYRQTLGQGPEFLTYFQNEAQLEKSRLLSDRFSAERPKGSFSTLEIQRTEQGDSAMYLCASSLARSGGETQYFGPGTRLLVL.

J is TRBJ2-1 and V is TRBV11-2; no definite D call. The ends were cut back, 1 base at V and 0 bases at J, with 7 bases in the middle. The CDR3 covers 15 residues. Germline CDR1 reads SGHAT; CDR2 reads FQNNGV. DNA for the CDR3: TGTGCCAGCAGCTTAGTCCTCGGCTCCTACAATGAGCAGTTCTTC. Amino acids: CASSLVLGSYNEQFF.